The clone carrying this TCR beta chain was found many times. Its antigen is unidentified. Among the patients, aged 18 to 65, hyperthyroidism was newly diagnosed and had lasted under 2 months. The source of the PBMCs was less than 12 ml of fresh peripheral blood. Researchers amplified the TCR beta CDR3 regions from RNA transcripts. First-round RT-PCR with HTBI primers amplified the TCR CDR3 region. TCRdb fed the multiplex PCR reads into MiXCR, producing one record per CDR3 protein. The data contain 250,000 to 300,000 distinct CDR3 sequences, roughly 13% of them seen just once; the ten biggest clones take up less than 8%. The data are from a study of T cells in Graves' hyperthyroidism and ophthalmopathy. Study-level points and caveats: The model predicted ophthalmopathy a median about 6.6 months before onset. Most expanded thyroid clonotypes above 0.001 recurred in blood.

Sequenced material: blood. This receptor was obtained from a woman aged 40-49 years with Graves' hyperthyroidism.

The CDR3 DNA reads as TGCAGCGTTGCTGCAGGGCCAGATACGCAGTATTTT. Translating it yields CSVAAGPDTQYF. The gene calls are TRBV29-1 and TRBJ2-3, with D possibly being TRBD1 (5 bases). The CDR3 runs to 12 residues. V was cut by 4 bases and J by 4 bases, with 9 bases left in between. Germline loops: CDR1 SQVTM, CDR2 ANQGSEA.